The 30 T cell receptor beta chains listed next were all sequenced from one sample in a study of blood T cell repertoires in COVID-19 (TCRdb year 2020). Preparation of the library involved the immunoSEQ multiplex PCR assay. TCRdb limited this immuneACCESS table to in-frame rearrangements with V and J called. A share of clones is missing; checked studies link under half to unresolved V genes, and the rest is unexplained. This sample is represented by 250,000 to 350,000 clones; 84% of them were singletons. More than 15% of the sample lies in the top ten. The sequenced sample consisted of peripheral blood. Source of these receptors: a person aged 65-85 years with COVID-19, enrolled during active disease.

This chain uses TRBV6-2 or TRBV6-3 with TRBJ2-7; 10 bases are a match to TRBD2. Germline V gives CDR1 MNHEY, CDR2 SVGEGT. After removal of 4 bases from V and 7 bases from J, the junction contained 13 bases not matched to a gene. CDR3 length: 16 amino acids. The CDR3 sequence is CASSLGLAGVSGEQYF. CDR3 DNA sequence: TGTGCCAGCAGTTTGGGGCTAGCGGGAGTCTCGGGTGAGCAGTACTTC.

The table lists this clone with a count of one. The chain is built from TRBV7-2 and TRBJ1-1; D gene uncertain. Germline V CDR1 and CDR2: SGHTA, FQGNSA. This CDR3 has 13 residues. Trimming removed 5 bases from V and 5 bases from J, with 12 bases in between. The CDR3 DNA reads TGTGCCAGCAGCGAAACAGCCAGAACTGAAGCTTTCTTT. Its translation: CASSETARTEAFF. The full variable domain, rest sourced from reference TRBV7-2 and TRBJ1-1, is GAGVSQSPSNKVTEKGKDVELRCDPISGHTALYWYRQSLGQGLEFLIYFQGNSAPDKSGLPSDRFSAERTGGSVSTLTIQRTQQEDSAVYLCASSETARTEAFFGQGTRLTVV.

The rearrangement uses TRBV6-2 or TRBV6-3 and TRBJ2-1; D call uncertain. Trimming left V 2 bases short and J 0 bases short, with 8 bases between. Germline values: CDR1 MNHEY, CDR2 SVGEGT. The CDR3 sequence is 15 residues long. The CDR3 DNA sequence: TGTGCCAGCAGTTACCAACGTAGCTCCTACAATGAGCAGTTCTTC. Its translation: CASSYQRSSYNEQFF.

This sequence joins TRBV12-3 or TRBV12-4 and TRBJ1-1; D possibly corresponds to TRBD1 (5 bases). The CDR3 is 13 amino acids. Trimming pared 5 bases from V and 4 bases from J, leaving 11 bases between. The CDR3 DNA follows: TGTGCCAGCAGTCCCAGGGCGTCCACTGAAGCTTTCTTT. Protein sequence: CASSPRASTEAFF.

The chain joins TRBV19 to TRBJ1-1, with D possibly being TRBD1 (6 bases). V lost 7 bases to trimming and J lost 3 bases, with 9 bases between them. This CDR3 spans 12 amino acids. Germline V CDR1 and CDR2: LNHDA, SQIVND (reference sequence). CDR3 DNA: TGTGCCAGTACAAACAGGGACACTGAAGCTTTCTTT. As protein: CASTNRDTEAFF.

This chain joins TRBV6-2 or TRBV6-3 and TRBJ2-1; D may be TRBD1 (6 bases). Germline V gene lookup returns CDR1 MNHEY and CDR2 SVGEGT. The CDR3 loop spans 13 amino acids. V was cut by 4 bases and J by 9 bases, with 13 bases left in between. CDR3 bases: TGTGCCAGCAGTTCCAGGCTAGGGGGTGAGCAGTTCTTC. Amino acid sequence: CASSSRLGGEQFF.

A few counts support this clone. This chain joins TRBV19 and TRBJ1-2; 7 bases are shared with TRBD1. The CDR3 sequence is 15 residues long. The germline V gene encodes CDR1 LNHDA and CDR2 SQIVND (reference sequence). Trimming removed 3 bases from V and 7 bases from J; junction bases left unmatched: 11. CDR3 sequence reads: CASSISHRGAAGYTF. In DNA, the CDR3 is TGTGCCAGTAGTATTTCCCACAGGGGCGCGGCTGGCTACACCTTC.

The gene calls are TRBV12-3 or TRBV12-4 and TRBJ2-7; D not certain. This CDR3 has 13 residues. Trimming removed 5 bases from V and 3 bases from J, with 11 bases in between. CDR3 residues: CASSQRQLYEQYF. In DNA form, the CDR3 reads TGTGCCAGCAGTCAGAGACAACTCTACGAGCAGTACTTC.

A remark on this clone: The sample contains more than one DNA sequence encoding this CDR3. This chain connects TRBV9 to TRBJ1-4; D may be TRBD1 (5 bases). CDR3 length: 15 amino acids. Trimming removed 0 bases at V and 3 bases at J, with 9 bases between. CDR1 is SGDLS and CDR2 is YYNGEE in the germline V gene. The CDR3 DNA is TGTGCCAGCAGCGTAGAGGGGCAACCTAATGAAAAACTGTTTTTT. Translated, it gives CASSVEGQPNEKLFF.

The chain recombines TRBV7-9 with TRBJ1-5, with D possibly matching TRBD1 (5 bases). Between the trimmed V and J ends, which lost 5 bases and 7 bases, there was a span of 15 bases. There are 14 residues in the CDR3. Germline V gives CDR1 SEHNR, CDR2 FQNEAQ (reference sequence). CDR3 DNA: TGTGCCAGCAGCCGGGGAGGGGATGGACAGCCCCAGCATTTT. Its translation: CASSRGGDGQPQHF.

CDR3 nucleotide sequence: TGCGCCAGCAGCTTAGGGGTTTTGAACACTGAAGCTTTCTTT. As protein: CASSLGVLNTEAFF. The rearrangement uses TRBV4-1 and TRBJ1-1; D perhaps matches TRBD1 (5 bases). The CDR3 totals 14 residues. V was shortened by 5 bases and J by 0 bases, with 10 bases between the two germline ends. Germline CDR1 and CDR2: MGHRA and YSYEKL.

This clone was seen a handful of times. This chain connects TRBV5-1 to TRBJ2-1; D gene unclear. V was shortened by 0 bases and J by 4 bases, with 11 bases between the two germline ends. There are 15 residues in the CDR3. Germline V gene data show CDR1 as SGHRS and CDR2 as YFSETQ. CDR3 bases: TGCGCCAGCAGCTTGGGTCGGATCGGGTACAATGAGCAGTTCTTC. It is translated as CASSLGRIGYNEQFF.

This clone appeared a few times. This chain links TRBV28 with TRBJ1-4; possibly TRBD1 for D (6 bases). Per germline, CDR1 MDHEN and CDR2 SYDVKM. V was cut by 4 bases and J by 7 bases, with 13 bases left in between. The CDR3 runs to 14 residues. The CDR3 DNA follows: TGTGCCAGCAGTTCGGGGGGCAGGGTTGAAAAACTGTTTTTT. Translation: CASSSGGRVEKLFF. The full variable domain, completed using reference TRBV28 and TRBJ1-4, is DVKVTQSSRYLVKRTGEKVFLECVQDMDHENMFWYRQDPGLGLRLIYFSYDVKMKEKGDIPEGYSVSREKKERFSLILESASTNQTSMYLCASSSGGRVEKLFFGSGTQLSVL.

This rearrangement joins TRBV19 to TRBJ1-1; 8 nucleotides agree with TRBD1. The ends lost 4 bases at V and 3 bases at J; junction bases unmatched: 4. Germline CDR1 reads LNHDA; CDR2 reads SQIVND (reference sequence). The CDR3 totals 14 residues. CDR3 nucleotide sequence: TGTGCCAGTAGTAGGGGACAGGAAGACACTGAAGCTTTCTTT. Residues: CASSRGQEDTEAFF.

The chain employs TRBV28 and TRBJ2-7; 9 bases agree with TRBD1. This CDR3 region has 14 residues. Germline V gene data show CDR1 as MDHEN and CDR2 as SYDVKM. The V gene end was trimmed by 5 bases and the J gene end by 5 bases; junction bases not matched to a gene: 7. CDR3 residues: CASSPPGQGHEQYF. CDR3 in DNA: TGTGCCAGCAGTCCCCCGGGACAGGGACACGAGCAGTACTTC. Supplemented by reference TRBV28 and TRBJ2-7, the full variable domain reads DVKVTQSSRYLVKRTGEKVFLECVQDMDHENMFWYRQDPGLGLRLIYFSYDVKMKEKGDIPEGYSVSREKKERFSLILESASTNQTSMYLCASSPPGQGHEQYFGPGTRLTVT.

V usage is TRBV12-3 or TRBV12-4 and J usage is TRBJ1-1; 8 positions agree with TRBD1. Unmatched junction bases numbered 7, after V lost 2 bases and J lost 11 bases. This CDR3 region has 13 residues. The DNA of the CDR3 is TGTGCCAGCAGTTTAATGGGTACAGGGGGGGCTTTCTTT. Translated, it gives CASSLMGTGGAFF.

The chain is built from TRBV28 and TRBJ1-6; TRBD1 matches 7 bases. The CDR3 consists of 15 residues. V was pared by 6 bases and J by 8 bases, with 10 bases of the junction left unmatched. Germline V gives CDR1 MDHEN, CDR2 SYDVKM. The CDR3 nucleotides are TGTGCCAGCAGGGGGCACAGGGGAAAAGATTCACCCCTCCACTTT. This gives the protein CASRGHRGKDSPLHF.

The chain employs TRBV28 and TRBJ1-2, with D possibly matching TRBD1 (6 bases). The CDR3 extends over 15 amino acids. Looked up from germline, CDR1 is MDHEN and CDR2 is SYDVKM. Trimming left V 6 bases short and J 11 bases short, with 25 bases between. The CDR3 loop reads CASRTTGTKVFGYTF. Written as DNA, the CDR3 is TGTGCCAGCAGAACCACAGGGACCAAAGTGTTCGGATACACCTTC.

The chain employs TRBV5-1 and TRBJ1-4, with D maybe TRBD1 (6 bases). Germline V gene sequence: CDR1 SGHRS, CDR2 YFSETQ. The CDR3 contains 17 residues. Trimming cost V 0 bases and J 7 bases, with 19 bases left between them. In nucleotides, the CDR3 is TGCGCCAGCAGCTTGGAGGGGGTCCATGGATGGGGTGAAAAACTGTTTTTT. It is translated as CASSLEGVHGWGEKLFF.

The chain carries TRBV6-5 and TRBJ1-6; a weak D match, TRBD1 (6 bases). Germline V lookup: CDR1 MNHEY, CDR2 SVGAGI. The V and J ends lost 5 bases and 2 bases respectively, with 10 bases between them. The CDR3 is 15 residues long. DNA of the CDR3: TGTGCCAGCAGTCAACAGGGAACCTATAATTCACCCCTCCACTTT. As protein: CASSQQGTYNSPLHF.

The chain employs TRBV9 and TRBJ2-5, with 7 bases identical to TRBD1. Germline CDR1 SGDLS, CDR2 YYNGEE. V lost 2 bases and J lost 4; bases outside the gene matches: 5. CDR3 length: 14 residues. CDR3 nucleotide sequence: TGTGCCAGCAGCGTCGACAGGGTCCGAGAGACCCAGTACTTC. It codes for CASSVDRVRETQYF.

This chain links TRBV19 with TRBJ1-1; 11 bases are a match to TRBD1. Germline V lookup: CDR1 LNHDA, CDR2 SQIVND (reference sequence). The CDR3 has 14 residues. With V trimmed by 8 bases and J by 4 bases, 6 bases remained unmatched. CDR3 sequence: CASAGTGGGTEAFF. The CDR3, as DNA: TGTGCCAGTGCCGGGACAGGGGGAGGCACTGAAGCTTTCTTT.

The chain employs TRBV5-1 and TRBJ2-5; perhaps TRBD1 as D (6 bases). The V gene lost 4 bases and the J gene lost 4 bases, with 17 bases spanning the gap. CDR3 length: 15 residues. Looked up from germline, CDR1 is SGHRS and CDR2 is YFSETQ. The CDR3 region is CASSPDQGRTETQYF. The DNA of the CDR3 is TGCGCCAGCAGCCCTGACCAGGGGAGAACAGAGACCCAGTACTTC.

V is TRBV19 and J is TRBJ2-1, with TRBD2 matching over 9 bases. Trimming removed 9 bases from V and 0 bases from J; junction bases left unmatched: 21. CDR3 length: 20 residues. CDR1 LNHDA and CDR2 SQIVND come from the germline V gene (reference sequence). The DNA for the CDR3 is TGTGCCAGCGGGCGGATTGGCGGGGGGGCCCGACTTAGCTCCTACAATGAGCAGTTCTTC. This encodes CASGRIGGGARLSSYNEQFF.

The V gene is TRBV19, the J gene TRBJ1-3; TRBD1 is a possible D gene (6 bases). Trimming stripped 5 bases from V and 0 bases from J, with 17 bases between. Germline lookup yields CDR1 LNHDA and CDR2 SQIVND (reference sequence). The CDR3 sequence is 17 residues long. This chain's CDR3 is CASSREGHPGSGNTIYF. The CDR3 DNA sequence: TGTGCCAGTAGTCGAGAGGGACACCCGGGCTCTGGAAACACCATATATTTT.

The chain couples TRBV19 to TRBJ2-7, with TRBD1 identical over 11 bases. Germline-derived CDR1 and CDR2 are LNHDA and SQIVND (reference sequence). The CDR3 extends over 13 amino acids. V shed 3 bases and J 6 bases; nucleotides not matched to a gene: 1. CDR3 in DNA: TGTGCCAGTAGTATGGGACAGGGGGGCGAGCAGTACTTC. It is translated as CASSMGQGGEQYF.

This chain joins TRBV6-5 and TRBJ2-1; 7 bases align to TRBD1. The J segment lost 6 bases and the V segment lost 3 bases, leaving 11 bases of the junction unmatched. The CDR3 extends over 16 amino acids. CDR1 and CDR2 (germline): MNHEY, SVGAGI. CDR3: CASSYLGTALSNEQFF. The CDR3 DNA reads as TGTGCCAGCAGTTATCTCGGGACAGCCTTAAGCAATGAGCAGTTCTTC.

The V and J genes are TRBV25-1 and TRBJ2-1; TRBD2 might be the D (6 bases). V dropped 8 bases and J dropped 2 bases, with 13 bases sitting between them. The CDR3 totals 14 residues. Germline V gene sequence: CDR1 MGHDK, CDR2 SYGVNS. CDR3 residues: CASEREAAYNEQFF. The CDR3 nucleotides are TGTGCCAGCGAGAGGGAGGCCGCCTACAATGAGCAGTTCTTC. Complete variable domain (other parts from reference TRBV25-1 and TRBJ2-1): EADIYQTPRYLVIGTGKKITLECSQTMGHDKMYWYQQDPGMELHLIHYSYGVNSTEKGDLSSESTVSRIRTEHFPLTLESARPSHTSQYLCASEREAAYNEQFFGPGTRLTVL.

The V gene is TRBV5-1, the J gene TRBJ1-4; 7 nucleotides match TRBD1. Germline trimming cut 5 bases from V and 0 bases from J; bases unmatched to any gene: 7. The CDR3 contains 16 residues. Germline-derived CDR1 and CDR2 are SGHRS and YFSETQ. In DNA, the CDR3 is TGCGCCAGCAGTCTGACAGGGACCACAACTAATGAAAAACTGTTTTTT. Protein product: CASSLTGTTTNEKLFF.

The rearrangement links TRBV30 to TRBJ2-5; 10 bases are a match to TRBD2. This CDR3 has 14 residues. J gave up 5 bases and V 5 bases, and 8 bases lay outside the gene matches. Germline V lookup: CDR1 GTSNPN, CDR2 SVGIG (reference sequence). CDR3 sequence (DNA): TGTGCCTGGGCTCTAGCGGGAGTTGGGGAGACCCAGTACTTC. It specifies CAWALAGVGETQYF.